The rows below give T cell receptor beta chains drawn from one sample of a study of T-cell memory formation after mild COVID-19. TCRdb ran MiXCR on the 5' RACE reads and lists one entry per CDR3 protein. The table includes tens of thousands of distinct CDR3 sequences, around an eighth detected once. Material for sequencing was PBMCs or a T cell subset sorted from them (not recorded which). These receptors were obtained from an adult woman who had mild COVID-19 (a few samples of this study predate the infection). Cell type and time point are not known. Both conserved end residues are part of each CDR3. A D gene is named only where the DNA matches it firmly. The size field is filled for only some rows; it gives once, few, many or a size class.

clone_size d_call j_call v_call cdr3_nt cdr3_aa
. TRBD2 TRBJ2-7 TRBV13 TGTGCCAGCAGCGTCGGGCGGGGGGGCCTTTACGAGCAGTACTTC CASSVGRGGLYEQYF
few . TRBJ2-1 TRBV5-5 TGTGCCAGCAGCCCCGAGGGGCTAGCGAGGTACAATGAGCAGTTCTTC CASSPEGLARYNEQFF
few . TRBJ2-1 TRBV4-1 TGCGCCAGCAGCCAAGAGGGGGGACCCAACTACAATGAGCAGTTCTTC CASSQEGGPNYNEQFF
. TRBD1 TRBJ2-7 TRBV19 TGTGCCAGTGACGCGGGACAGGGTTCCTACGAGCAGTACTTC CASDAGQGSYEQYF
. . TRBJ2-4 TRBV29-1 TGCAGCGCGATCACAGGGGCCAAAAACATTCAGTACTTC CSAITGAKNIQYF
few . TRBJ2-5 TRBV7-9 TGTGCCAGCAGCTTAAGGTTGGGAGAGACCCAGTACTTC CASSLRLGETQYF
. . TRBJ2-6 TRBV5-1 TGCGCCAGCAGCTTTGCAGGTGTGGTGGCTTCTGGGGCCAACGTCCTGACTTTC CASSFAGVVASGANVLTF
. . TRBJ1-1 TRBV7-6 TGTGCCAGCAGCCCTTACGGTGGAGGGTTTGGAAACACTGAAGCTTTCTTT CASSPYGGGFGNTEAFF
few . TRBJ2-7 TRBV29-1 TGCAGCGTTTCCTACCCAGCAACCTACGAGCAGTACTTC CSVSYPATYEQYF
many TRBD2 TRBJ2-2 TRBV7-9 TGTGCCAGCAGCCGCCTGGGACTAGCGGGAGGGGGAACCGGGGAGCTGTTTTTT CASSRLGLAGGGTGELFF
. TRBD2 TRBJ2-3 TRBV7-9 TGTGCCAGCAGCTTCCTTCTTCGGGAGGGCACAGATACGCAGTATTTT CASSFLLREGTDTQYF
few TRBD1 TRBJ2-3 TRBV7-9 TGTGCCAGCAGGACAGGGATGTCAGATACGCAGTATTTT CASRTGMSDTQYF
. TRBD1 TRBJ1-1 TRBV12-3/TRBV12-4 TGTGCCAGCAGCACAGGGGAGGAAGGGTGGAAGGGCACTGAAGCTTTCTTT CASSTGEEGWKGTEAFF
many . TRBJ2-1 TRBV5-1 TGCGCCAGCAGCTTGGACAGGCCCAATGAGCAGTTCTTC CASSLDRPNEQFF
few . TRBJ2-1 TRBV7-8 TGTGCCAGCAGCGCAGGGGGGAATGAGCAGTTCTTC CASSAGGNEQFF
. . TRBJ2-2 TRBV6-6 TGTGCCAGCAGTTACAGGGACTACACCGGGGAGCTGTTTTTT CASSYRDYTGELFF
few TRBD1 TRBJ2-3 TRBV10-2 TGCGCCAGCAGTGATGAGACAGGGTTTGGAGATACGCAGTATTTT CASSDETGFGDTQYF
. . TRBJ2-3 TRBV7-9 TGTGCCAGCAGCTTCAACCGGGACACCCGTTCAGATACGCAGTATTTT CASSFNRDTRSDTQYF
few . TRBJ2-1 TRBV9 TGTGCCAGCAGCGTCAGCGGGCACAATGAGCAGTTCTTC CASSVSGHNEQFF
few TRBD2 TRBJ2-2 TRBV7-9 TGTGCCAGTACTAGCGGGTCGAACACCGGGGAGCTGTTTTTT CASTSGSNTGELFF
few . TRBJ1-2 TRBV13 TGTGCCAGCAGCTTATCCGGACAGTATGGCTACACCTTC CASSLSGQYGYTF
. TRBD2 TRBJ2-3 TRBV6-1 TGTGCCAGCAGTGAGCCGACTAGCGGGAGGTACGACACGCAGTATTTT CASSEPTSGRYDTQYF
many TRBD2 TRBJ2-1 TRBV25-1 TGTGCCAGCAGTGCCGGACTAGCGGGCGATGAGCAGTTCTTC CASSAGLAGDEQFF
. . TRBJ1-2 TRBV20-1 TGCAGTGCTAGAGACCTCAGAGACGACTATGGCTACACCTTC CSARDLRDDYGYTF
. . TRBJ1-5 TRBV12-3/TRBV12-4 TGTGCCAGCTCGGGTGCGATGAGGGGCAATCAGCCCCAGCATTTT CASSGAMRGNQPQHF
. TRBD2 TRBJ2-7 TRBV29-1 TGCAGCGTTGTCGGGACTAGCGGATACGAGCAGTACTTC CSVVGTSGYEQYF
. . TRBJ1-2 TRBV7-9 TGTGCCAGCAGCTTGGGCGGGAGTTATGGCTACACCTTC CASSLGGSYGYTF
. . TRBJ1-3 TRBV25-1 TGTGCCAGCAGTGAAGGACTGTTCTCTGGAAACACCATATATTTT CASSEGLFSGNTIYF
once TRBD1 TRBJ1-1 TRBV14 TGTGCCAGCAGCCAAGCGGACAGGGCCGCTGAAGCTTTCTTT CASSQADRAAEAFF
few . TRBJ2-1 TRBV4-1 TGCGCCAGCAGCCTTCCGGGAACCTACAATGAGCAGTTCTTC CASSLPGTYNEQFF
few . TRBJ2-2 TRBV5-6 TGTGCCAGCAACTATAACACCGGGGAGCTGTTTTTT CASNYNTGELFF